Reported below is one T cell receptor (beta chain). Its antigen is as yet unknown. This entry belongs to a study of persistence of HIV-infected CD4 T cells. Study-wide results and limits: Degenerate expanded CDR3beta sequences were enriched among CMV- and Gag-responding cells.

CDR3 size: 15 residues. The V gene's germline CDR1 is SGDLS and CDR2 YYNGEE. The ends lost 7 bases at V and 6 bases at J; junction bases unmatched: 12. Cells were stimulated with overlapping HIV-1 Gag 15-mer peptides. CD40L-negative CD69-negative CD45RO-high memory CD4+ T cells were sorted as populations depleted of antigen-responding cells. CD8-depleted PBMCs were stimulated 18 hours with anti-CD28/CD49d costimulation, CD40-blocking antibody and enfuvirtide. The libraries were made with immunoSEQ version 4 in survey mode. Profiled with immunoSEQ multiplex PCR; TCRdb holds only in-frame clones, not every one. The profile covers about 64,000 clones, with about 81% appearing a single time and around 1.7% taken by the ten largest.

The sample was CD4+ T cells sorted from PBMCs after roughly 18-hour stimulation, taken from a patient who received antiretroviral therapy. The chain employs TRBV9 and TRBJ2-1; TRBD2 matches at 8 bases. This TCR was recovered from an adult man with HIV who was CMV-seropositive. The CDR3 DNA sequence: TGTGCCAGCCGACCGGGACTAGGTCACCTCAATGAGCAGTTCTTC. Protein: CASRPGLGHLNEQFF.